Ten or more counts support the clone carrying this T cell receptor (beta chain). This beta chain slipped into a library made for alpha chains as a stray read, so its size is not meaningful. A unique molecular identifier was carried by every single TCR cDNA molecule. MiXCR, run by TCRdb on the 5' RACE reads, gives a single entry per CDR3 protein. The sample shows some 7,800 distinct CDR3 sequences, approximately 8.6% of them seen only once. This specimen belongs to a study of spatial heterogeneity in lung cancer. The germline V gene has CDR1 KGHDR and CDR2 SFDVKD. Trimming pared 4 bases from V and 6 bases from J, leaving 22 bases between. The length of the CDR3 is 17 residues. Time point given: sample taken at primary tumor resection. Material for sequencing was whole RNA from tumor, nontumor lung or frozen PBMC, left unsorted. Donors were 55 to 75 untreated early-stage non-small cell lung cancer patients.

This TCR came from a male donor with early-stage non-small cell lung cancer. Here the sequenced sample was PBMCs, taken at surgery. J is TRBJ2-3 and V is TRBV24-1; no firm D call. Written as DNA, the CDR3 is TGTGCCACCAGTGACCGACGGGCGGTCGAAGGTGCGGATACGCAGTATTTT. Its protein is CATSDRRAVEGADTQYF.